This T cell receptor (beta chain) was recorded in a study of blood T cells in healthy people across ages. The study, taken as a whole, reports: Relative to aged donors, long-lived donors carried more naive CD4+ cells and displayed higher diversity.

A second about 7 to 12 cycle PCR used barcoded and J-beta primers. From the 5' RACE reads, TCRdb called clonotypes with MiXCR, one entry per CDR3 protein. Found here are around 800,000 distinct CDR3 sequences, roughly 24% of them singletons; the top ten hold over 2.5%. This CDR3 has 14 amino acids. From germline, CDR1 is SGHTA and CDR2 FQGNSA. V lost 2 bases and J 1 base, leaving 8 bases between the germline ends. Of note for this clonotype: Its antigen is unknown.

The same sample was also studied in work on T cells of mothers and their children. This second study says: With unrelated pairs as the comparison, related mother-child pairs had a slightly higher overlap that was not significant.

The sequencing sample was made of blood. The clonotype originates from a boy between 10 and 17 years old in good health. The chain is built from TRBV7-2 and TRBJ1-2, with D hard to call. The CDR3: CASSLFAHNYGYTF. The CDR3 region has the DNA TGTGCCAGCAGCTTATTCGCCCATAACTATGGCTACACCTTC.